These 20 T cell receptor beta chains were sequenced from one sample in a study of identical twins (dated by TCRdb to 2016 to 2017). The library was made by 5' RACE. TCRdb shows the sequencer as Illumina HiSeq 2000. TCRdb reran the public reads through fastp at Q25 and MiXCR, keeping productive beta chains. For every CDR3 protein sequence, its rows merge into one entry that carries the most common genes and DNA. The sample yields approximately 600,000 distinct CDR3 sequences; around 7.5% were counted once. The ten largest clones represent 1.6% of the sample. These data were also reused for a study on yellow fever vaccine responses in identical twins.

Specimen: PBMCs. These receptors all stem from a woman under 30 in good health.

The V gene is TRBV2, the J gene TRBJ1-4; 9 bases fit TRBD1. V dropped 5 bases and J dropped 4; count of bases not matched to a gene: 8. CDR3 length: 16 residues. The germline V gene encodes CDR1 SNHLY and CDR2 FYNNEI. CDR3 coding DNA: TGTGCCAGCAGTCTCTTCCCGGGACAGGGTAATGAAAAACTGTTTTTT. It specifies CASSLFPGQGNEKLFF.

This clonotype was observed a few times. The chain uses TRBV13 and TRBJ2-7; 13 nucleotides agree with TRBD2. This CDR3 comprises 18 residues. V was clipped by 5 bases and J by 3 bases; unmatched bases: 13. Per the germline V gene, CDR1 is PRHDT and CDR2 is FYEKMQ (reference sequence). The CDR3 reads CASSPGTSGEGRLYEQYF. CDR3 DNA sequence: TGTGCCAGCAGCCCCGGGACTAGCGGGGAGGGTAGGCTCTACGAGCAGTACTTC.

This chain connects TRBV12-3 or TRBV12-4 to TRBJ2-7, with 11 bases lining up with TRBD2. Unmatched junction bases numbered 11, after V lost 5 bases and J lost 5 bases. The CDR3 has 16 residues. CDR3 sequence: CASSTYSGRAVDEQYF. As DNA, the CDR3 is TGTGCCAGCAGTACCTATAGCGGGAGGGCCGTAGACGAGCAGTACTTC.

This clonotype appeared many times. The chain has TRBV7-2 and TRBJ2-3; possibly TRBD2 for D (5 bases). The CDR3 covers 16 residues. Germline V gene data show CDR1 as SGHTA and CDR2 as FQGNSA. V lost 4 bases and J lost 5, with 19 bases in between. In nucleotides, the CDR3 is TGTGCCAGCAGCTCCGAAAGCAGAGGGCGTGAAGATACGCAGTATTTT. Amino acids: CASSSESRGREDTQYF.

This clonotype was observed at least ten times. V usage is TRBV5-1 and J usage is TRBJ2-1, with 8 nucleotides matching TRBD2. Per the germline V gene, CDR1 is SGHRS and CDR2 is YFSETQ. CDR3 length: 16 amino acids. Trimming removed 1 base from V and 3 bases from J; junction bases left unmatched: 6. The CDR3 sequence: CASSLLTSGSYNEQFF. The DNA for the CDR3 is TGCGCCAGCAGCTTGTTGACCAGCGGGAGCTACAATGAGCAGTTCTTC.

This clonotype was counted many times. The chain couples TRBV12-3 or TRBV12-4 to TRBJ2-7, with 9 bases identical to TRBD2. The ends lost 5 bases at V and 2 bases at J; junction bases unmatched: 4. CDR3 size: 14 residues. CDR3 region: CASSISGSPYEQYF. The CDR3, as DNA: TGTGCCAGCAGTATTAGCGGGAGCCCCTACGAGCAGTACTTC.

V usage is TRBV12-3 or TRBV12-4 and J usage is TRBJ2-7; no clear D. V dropped 3 bases and J dropped 5 bases, with 11 bases sitting between them. The CDR3 is 13 residues long. The CDR3 region is CASSFPDLHEQYF. As DNA, the CDR3 is TGTGCCAGCAGTTTCCCCGACCTTCACGAGCAGTACTTC.

This clonotype was detected a few times. This sequence joins TRBV20-1 and TRBJ1-4; D possibly corresponds to TRBD1 (5 bases). This CDR3 comprises 11 residues. CDR1 is DFQATT, CDR2 SNEGSKA, per germline (reference sequence). The CDR3 sequence is CSAGGNEKLFF. CDR3 coding DNA: TGCAGCGCGGGGGGGAATGAAAAACTGTTTTTT.

This clonotype was found many times. The chain employs TRBV4-1 and TRBJ2-1; possibly TRBD1 for D (5 bases). CDR1 MGHRA and CDR2 YSYEKL come from the germline V gene. The CDR3 runs 16 residues. V was pared by 0 bases and J by 2 bases, with 11 bases between. The CDR3 is CASSQDPTGTYNEQFF. DNA of the CDR3: TGCGCCAGCAGCCAAGACCCAACAGGTACCTACAATGAGCAGTTCTTC.

This clonotype has more than one count but fewer than ten. The chain links TRBV7-2 to TRBJ1-4; 8 bases align to TRBD1. This CDR3 is 16 amino acids long. Losses at the gene ends were 5 bases for V and 5 bases for J; bases not matched to a gene: 10. Germline V gene sequence: CDR1 SGHTA, CDR2 FQGNSA. The CDR3 DNA sequence: TGTGCCAGCAGCCGCGGGGTACAGGGGGTGAATGAAAAACTGTTTTTT. This codes for CASSRGVQGVNEKLFF.

The chain links TRBV20-1 to TRBJ1-4, with a tentative D call TRBD1 (5 bases). The V gene's germline CDR1 is DFQATT and CDR2 SNEGSKA (reference sequence). Trimming left V 5 bases short and J 6 bases short, with 16 bases between. There are 14 residues in the CDR3. The CDR3: CSAYLRGVHEKLFF. The CDR3 DNA follows: TGCAGTGCTTACCTCAGAGGGGTCCATGAAAAACTGTTTTTT.

The gene calls are TRBV29-1 and TRBJ2-7, with a possible D match to TRBD1 (6 bases). CDR3 length: 14 residues. The V gene lost 2 bases and the J gene lost 4 bases, with 15 bases spanning the gap. Germline CDR1 is SQVTM and CDR2 is ANQGSEA. CDR3 bases: TGCAGCGTTGAAAACCGACAGGCTAGGTACGAGCAGTACGTC. It encodes CSVENRQARYEQYV.

Only a few counts were recorded for this clonotype. CDR3 nucleotides: TGCAGTGCTCCGGACAGGAGCCTAGATCAGCCCCAGCATTTT. Translated: CSAPDRSLDQPQHF. The chain recombines TRBV20-1 with TRBJ1-5, with 7 nucleotides matching TRBD1. Per germline, CDR1 DFQATT and CDR2 SNEGSKA (reference sequence). With 5 bases clipped from V and 5 bases from J, the junction kept 9 bases outside the gene matches. The CDR3 contains 14 residues.

Here the CDR3 DNA reads TGCGCCAGCAGCCCATCAACCGGGACAGGGGTCGGCTACACCTTC. Protein: CASSPSTGTGVGYTF. This sequence joins TRBV5-1 and TRBJ1-2; TRBD1 matches 10 bases. Per the germline V gene, CDR1 is SGHRS and CDR2 is YFSETQ. The CDR3 has 15 residues. Trimming took 4 bases from V and 8 from J; bases not matched to a gene: 11.

This clonotype was counted a few times. In DNA, the CDR3 is TGCAGTGCTAGAGTAGCGGGGGGAAGCTCCTACAATGAGCAGTTCTTC. It yields the protein CSARVAGGSSYNEQFF. This chain connects TRBV20-1 to TRBJ2-1; 10 bases match TRBD2. Per the germline V gene, CDR1 is DFQATT and CDR2 is SNEGSKA (reference sequence). Losses at the gene ends were 1 base for V and 0 bases for J; bases not matched to a gene: 3. This CDR3 spans 16 amino acids.

This clonotype was detected ten times or more. The chain joins TRBV5-1 to TRBJ1-1; 7 nucleotides align to TRBD1. The CDR3 contains 13 residues. Germline CDR1 reads SGHRS; CDR2 reads YFSETQ. V lost 1 base and J lost 11; bases outside the gene matches: 8. In DNA, the CDR3 is TGCGCCAGCAGCTTGTCAGAAACAGGGGTGGCTTTCTTT. The encoded protein is CASSLSETGVAFF.

This clonotype appeared many times. J is TRBJ1-1 and V is TRBV5-1; 11 bases line up with TRBD1. J gave up 3 bases and V 4 bases, and 2 bases lay outside the gene matches. Germline CDR1 is SGHRS and CDR2 is YFSETQ. CDR3 length equals 14 residues. Here the CDR3 reads CASSGQGAYTEAFF. CDR3 DNA: TGCGCCAGCAGCGGACAGGGGGCGTACACTGAAGCTTTCTTT.

This clonotype was seen ten or more times. The V gene is TRBV3-1, the J gene TRBJ2-5; D gene unclear. CDR1 LGHDT and CDR2 YNNKEL come from the germline V gene (reference sequence). The CDR3 sequence is 11 residues long. Trimming stripped 0 bases from V and 8 bases from J, with 4 bases between. CDR3 residues: CASSQEGTQYF. The CDR3 DNA follows: TGTGCCAGCAGCCAAGAGGGAACCCAGTACTTC.

Ten or more counts support this clonotype. CDR3 bases: TGCAGCGTTGAAAAAAACAGGAAGGGAGGGGAGACCCAGTACTTC. This translates into CSVEKNRKGGETQYF. The V call is TRBV29-1, the J call TRBJ2-5, with 7 bases lining up with TRBD2. V lost 2 bases and J lost 5; bases outside the gene matches: 11. There are 15 residues in the CDR3. Germline V lookup: CDR1 SQVTM, CDR2 ANQGSEA.

Many counts were recorded for this clonotype. This rearrangement joins TRBV10-3 to TRBJ2-5, with D hard to call. Trimming left V 8 bases short and J 0 bases short, with 10 bases between. This CDR3 contains 13 residues. The V gene's germline CDR1 is ENHRY and CDR2 SYGVKD. In DNA, the CDR3 is TGTGCCATCCTGGGAATAGACCAAGAGACCCAGTACTTC. As protein: CAILGIDQETQYF.